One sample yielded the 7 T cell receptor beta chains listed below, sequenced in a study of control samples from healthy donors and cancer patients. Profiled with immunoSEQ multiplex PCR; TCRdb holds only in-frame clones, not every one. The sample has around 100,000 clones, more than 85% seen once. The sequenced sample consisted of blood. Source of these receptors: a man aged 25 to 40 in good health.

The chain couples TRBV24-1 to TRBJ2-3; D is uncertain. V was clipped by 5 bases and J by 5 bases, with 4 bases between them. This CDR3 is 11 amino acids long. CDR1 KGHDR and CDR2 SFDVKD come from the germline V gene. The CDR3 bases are TGTGCCACCAGTGCTAGAGATACGCAGTATTTT. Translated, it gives CATSARDTQYF.

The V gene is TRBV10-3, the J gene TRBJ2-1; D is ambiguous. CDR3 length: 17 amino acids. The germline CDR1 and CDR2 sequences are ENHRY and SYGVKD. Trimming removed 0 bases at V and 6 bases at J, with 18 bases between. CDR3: CAISESPTSFIPNEQFF. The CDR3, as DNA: TGTGCCATCAGTGAGTCCCCGACCTCCTTTATCCCCAATGAGCAGTTCTTC.

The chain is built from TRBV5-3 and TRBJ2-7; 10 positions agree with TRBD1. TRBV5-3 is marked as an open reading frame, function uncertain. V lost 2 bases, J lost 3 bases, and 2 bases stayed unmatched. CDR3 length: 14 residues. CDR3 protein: CARSFRDRGYEQYV. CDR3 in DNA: TGTGCCAGAAGCTTCCGGGACAGGGGCTACGAGCAGTACGTC.

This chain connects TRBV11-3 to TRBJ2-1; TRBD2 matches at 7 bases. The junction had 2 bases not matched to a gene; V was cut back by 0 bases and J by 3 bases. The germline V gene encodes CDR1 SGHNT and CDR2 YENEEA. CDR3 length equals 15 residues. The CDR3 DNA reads TGTGCCAGCAGCTTAGAAACGGGGGGCTACAATGAGCAGTTCTTC. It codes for CASSLETGGYNEQFF.

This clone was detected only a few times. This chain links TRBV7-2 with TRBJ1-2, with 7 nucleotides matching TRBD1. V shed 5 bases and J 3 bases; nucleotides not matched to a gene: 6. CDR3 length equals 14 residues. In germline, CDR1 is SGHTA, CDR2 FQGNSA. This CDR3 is CASSLRGQDYGYTF. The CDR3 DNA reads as TGTGCCAGCAGCCTAAGAGGACAGGACTATGGCTACACCTTC.

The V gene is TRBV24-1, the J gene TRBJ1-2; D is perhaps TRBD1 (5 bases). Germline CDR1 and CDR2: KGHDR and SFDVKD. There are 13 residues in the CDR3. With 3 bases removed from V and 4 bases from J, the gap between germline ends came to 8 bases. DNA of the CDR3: TGTGCCACCAGTGATGAGGGGTTCTATGGCTACACCTTC. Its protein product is CATSDEGFYGYTF.

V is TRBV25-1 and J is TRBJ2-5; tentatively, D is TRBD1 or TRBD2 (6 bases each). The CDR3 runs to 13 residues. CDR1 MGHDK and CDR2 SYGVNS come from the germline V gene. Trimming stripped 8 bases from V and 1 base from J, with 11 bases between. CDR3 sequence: CASRWGAQETQYF. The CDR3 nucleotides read TGTGCCAGCCGGTGGGGGGCCCAAGAGACCCAGTACTTC.